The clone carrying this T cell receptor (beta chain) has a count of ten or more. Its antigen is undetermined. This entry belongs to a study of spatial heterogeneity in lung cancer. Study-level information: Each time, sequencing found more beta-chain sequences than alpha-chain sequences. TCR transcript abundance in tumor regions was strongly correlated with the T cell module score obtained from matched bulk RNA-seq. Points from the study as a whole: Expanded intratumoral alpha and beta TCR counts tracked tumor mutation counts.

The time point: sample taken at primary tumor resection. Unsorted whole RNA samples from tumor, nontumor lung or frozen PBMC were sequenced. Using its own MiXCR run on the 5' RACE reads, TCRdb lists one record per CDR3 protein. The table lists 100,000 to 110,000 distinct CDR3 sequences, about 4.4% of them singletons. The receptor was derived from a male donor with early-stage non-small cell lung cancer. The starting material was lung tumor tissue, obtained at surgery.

In nucleotides, the CDR3 is TGCAGCGTTGAAGCGGGACACCGCTACACCTTC. Protein sequence: CSVEAGHRYTF. This chain joins TRBV29-1 and TRBJ1-2; tentatively, D is TRBD1 (6 bases). The CDR3 contains 11 residues. The V gene lost 1 base and the J gene lost 9 bases, with 9 bases spanning the gap. Germline CDR1 reads SQVTM; CDR2 reads ANQGSEA.